Included here is one T cell receptor beta chain sequence, with context. Its antigen is unidentified. Researchers took RNA transcripts and amplified the TCR beta CDR3 regions from them. Carried out on the TCR CDR3, a first-round RT-PCR used the HTBI primer set. TCRdb re-derived calls from the multiplex PCR reads in MiXCR, one entry per CDR3 protein. This table has some 600,000 distinct CDR3 sequences, around 13% appearing once. The data belong to a study of T cells in Graves' hyperthyroidism and ophthalmopathy. PBMCs were collected from a 10 ml volume of fresh peripheral blood. Study-wide results and caveats: Clonotypes that were expanded in thyroid above 0.001 mostly appeared in blood too. Model output signaled ophthalmopathy a median approximately 6.2 months ahead of onset.

The CDR3 covers 14 residues. Unmatched junction bases numbered 3, after V lost 1 base and J lost 2 bases. Germline CDR1 is SGDLS and CDR2 is YYNGEE. Sequencing was performed on blood. This chain uses TRBV9 with TRBJ2-7, with 7 positions matching TRBD2. This TCR was recovered from a woman under 40 with Graves' hyperthyroidism that later progressed to Graves' ophthalmopathy. The CDR3 region is CASSVLAVPYEQYF. The CDR3 DNA follows: TGTGCCAGCAGCGTACTAGCGGTTCCCTACGAGCAGTACTTC. The full variable domain, in which reference TRBV9 and TRBJ2-7 provide the parts outside the CDR3, is DSGVTQTPKHLITATGQRVTLRCSPRSGDLSVYWYQQSLDQGLQFLIQYYNGEERAKGNILERFSAQQFPDLHSELNLSSLELGDSALYFCASSVLAVPYEQYFGPGTRLTVT.